The clone carrying this T cell receptor delta chain was counted a few times. Its target is unknown. Sorted Vdelta1+ thymocytes were roughly 96% to 99.6% pure. This specimen belongs to a study of Vδ1+ human thymocytes. Broader study findings: Highly polyclonal TRG and TRD repertoires with Gaussian CDR3 length distributions appeared in thymus.

Germline values: CDR1 TSWWSYY, CDR2 QGS. V gave up 0 bases and J gave up 2 bases; unmatched junction bases: 16. The length of the CDR3 is 21 residues. RNA was extracted from the cells and then reverse transcribed. Multiplex PCR used pooled V-gene forward primers and a constant-region reverse primer to amplify CDR3s. TCRdb re-called the multiplex PCR reads using CATT. This sample has some 27,000 delta-chain clones, with nearly 7.5% found just once. This receptor was identified in a girl under three years old who had congenital heart surgery. The rearrangement joins TRDV1 to TRDJ1; TRDD3 aligns across 12 bases. Sequencing was carried out using Vdelta1+ gamma-delta thymocytes from the thymus. The subset denotes: FACS-sorted CD3+ TCRalphabeta- TCRVdelta1+ TCRVdelta2- thymocytes. CDR3 nucleotide sequence: TGTGCTCTTGGGGAACTTACCCTAGAGCTGGGGGATACGGGAAGGACCGATAAACTCATCTTT. This translates into CALGELTLELGDTGRTDKLIF.